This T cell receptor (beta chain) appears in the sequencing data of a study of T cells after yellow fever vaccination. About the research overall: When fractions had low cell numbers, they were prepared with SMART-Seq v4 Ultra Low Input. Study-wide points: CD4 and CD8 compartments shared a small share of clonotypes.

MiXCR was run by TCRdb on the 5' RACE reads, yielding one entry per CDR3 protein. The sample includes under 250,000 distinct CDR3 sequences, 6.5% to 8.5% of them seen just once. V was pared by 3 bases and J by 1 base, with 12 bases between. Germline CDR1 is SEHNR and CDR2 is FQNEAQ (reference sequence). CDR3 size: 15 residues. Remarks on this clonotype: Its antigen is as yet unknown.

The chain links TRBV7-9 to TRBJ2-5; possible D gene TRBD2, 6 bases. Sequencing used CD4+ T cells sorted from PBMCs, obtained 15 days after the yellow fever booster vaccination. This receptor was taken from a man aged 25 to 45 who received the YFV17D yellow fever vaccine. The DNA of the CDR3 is TGTGCCAGCAGCTTTATCCTGGGAGGCCAAGAGACCCAGTACTTC. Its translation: CASSFILGGQETQYF.